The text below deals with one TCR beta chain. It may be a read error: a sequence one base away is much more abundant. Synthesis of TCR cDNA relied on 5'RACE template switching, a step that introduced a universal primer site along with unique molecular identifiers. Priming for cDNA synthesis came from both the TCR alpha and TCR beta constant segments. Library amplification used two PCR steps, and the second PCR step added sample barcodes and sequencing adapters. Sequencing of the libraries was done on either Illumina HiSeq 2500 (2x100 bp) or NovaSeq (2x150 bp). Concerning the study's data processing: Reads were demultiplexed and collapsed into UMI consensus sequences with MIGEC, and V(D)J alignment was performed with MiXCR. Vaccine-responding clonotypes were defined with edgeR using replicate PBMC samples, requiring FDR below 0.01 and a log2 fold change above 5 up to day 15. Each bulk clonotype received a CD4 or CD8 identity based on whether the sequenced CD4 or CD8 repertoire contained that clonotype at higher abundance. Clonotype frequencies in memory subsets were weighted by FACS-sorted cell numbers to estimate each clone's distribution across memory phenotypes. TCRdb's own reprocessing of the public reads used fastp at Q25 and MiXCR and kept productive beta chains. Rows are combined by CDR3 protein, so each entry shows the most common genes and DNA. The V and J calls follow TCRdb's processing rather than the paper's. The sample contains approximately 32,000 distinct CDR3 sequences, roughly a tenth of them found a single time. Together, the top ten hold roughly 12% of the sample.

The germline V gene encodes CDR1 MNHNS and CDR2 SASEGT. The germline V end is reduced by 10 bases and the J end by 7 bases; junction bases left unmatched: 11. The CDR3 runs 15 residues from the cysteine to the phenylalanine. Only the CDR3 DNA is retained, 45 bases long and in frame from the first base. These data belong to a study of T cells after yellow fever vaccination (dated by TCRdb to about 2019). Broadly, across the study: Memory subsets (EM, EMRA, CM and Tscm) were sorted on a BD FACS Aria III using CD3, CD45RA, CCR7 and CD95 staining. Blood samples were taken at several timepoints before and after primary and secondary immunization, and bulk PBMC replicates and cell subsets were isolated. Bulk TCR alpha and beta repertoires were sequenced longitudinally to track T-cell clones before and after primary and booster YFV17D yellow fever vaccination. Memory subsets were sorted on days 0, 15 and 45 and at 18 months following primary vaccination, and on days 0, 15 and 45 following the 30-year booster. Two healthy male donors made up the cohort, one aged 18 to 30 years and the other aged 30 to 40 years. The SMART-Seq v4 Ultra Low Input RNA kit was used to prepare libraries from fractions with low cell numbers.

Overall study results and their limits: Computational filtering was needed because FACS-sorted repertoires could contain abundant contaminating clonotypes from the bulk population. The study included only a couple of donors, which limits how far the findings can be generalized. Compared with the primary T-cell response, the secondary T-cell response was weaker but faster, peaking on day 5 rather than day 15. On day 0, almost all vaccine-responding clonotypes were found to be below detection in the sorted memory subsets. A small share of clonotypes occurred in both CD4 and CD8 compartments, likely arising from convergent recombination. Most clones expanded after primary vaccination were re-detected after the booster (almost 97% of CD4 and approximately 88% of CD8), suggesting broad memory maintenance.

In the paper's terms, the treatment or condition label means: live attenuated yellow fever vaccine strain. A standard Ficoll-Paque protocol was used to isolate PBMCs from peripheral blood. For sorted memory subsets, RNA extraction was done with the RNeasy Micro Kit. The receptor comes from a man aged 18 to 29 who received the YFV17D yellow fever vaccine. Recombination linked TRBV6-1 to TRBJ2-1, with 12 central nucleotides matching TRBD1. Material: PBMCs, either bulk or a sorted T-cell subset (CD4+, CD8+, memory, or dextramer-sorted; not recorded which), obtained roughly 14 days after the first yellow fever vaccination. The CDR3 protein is CAISSGTGGGNEQFF. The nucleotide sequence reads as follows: TGTGCCATCTCAAGTGGGACAGGGGGCGGGAATGAGCAGTTCTTC.